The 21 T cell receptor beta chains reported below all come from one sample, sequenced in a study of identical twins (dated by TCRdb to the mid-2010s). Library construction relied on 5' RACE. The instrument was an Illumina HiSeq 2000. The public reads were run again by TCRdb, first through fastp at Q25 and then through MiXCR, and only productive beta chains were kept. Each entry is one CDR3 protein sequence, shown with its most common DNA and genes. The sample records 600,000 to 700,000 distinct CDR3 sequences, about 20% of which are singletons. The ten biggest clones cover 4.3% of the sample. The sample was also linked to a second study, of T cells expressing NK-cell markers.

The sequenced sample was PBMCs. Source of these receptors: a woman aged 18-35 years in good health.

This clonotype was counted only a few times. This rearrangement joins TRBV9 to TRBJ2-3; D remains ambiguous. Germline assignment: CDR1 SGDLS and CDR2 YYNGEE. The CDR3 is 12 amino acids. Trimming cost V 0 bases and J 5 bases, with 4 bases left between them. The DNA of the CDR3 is TGTGCCAGCAGCGTAGTAGAAGATACGCAGTATTTT. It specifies CASSVVEDTQYF. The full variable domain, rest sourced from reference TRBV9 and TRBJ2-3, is DSGVTQTPKHLITATGQRVTLRCSPRSGDLSVYWYQQSLDQGLQFLIQYYNGEERAKGNILERFSAQQFPDLHSELNLSSLELGDSALYFCASSVVEDTQYFGPGTRLTVL.

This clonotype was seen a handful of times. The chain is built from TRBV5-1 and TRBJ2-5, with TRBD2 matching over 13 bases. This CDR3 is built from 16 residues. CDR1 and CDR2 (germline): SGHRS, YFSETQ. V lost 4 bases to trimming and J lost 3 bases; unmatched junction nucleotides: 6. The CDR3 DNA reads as TGCGCCAGCAGCAAGGGACTAGCGGGAATGGAAGAGACCCAGTACTTC. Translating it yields CASSKGLAGMEETQYF. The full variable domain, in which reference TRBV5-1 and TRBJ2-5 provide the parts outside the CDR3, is KAGVTQTPRYLIKTRGQQVTLSCSPISGHRSVSWYQQTPGQGLQFLFEYFSETQRNKGNFPGRFSGRQFSNSRSEMNVSTLELGDSALYLCASSKGLAGMEETQYFGPGTRLLVL.

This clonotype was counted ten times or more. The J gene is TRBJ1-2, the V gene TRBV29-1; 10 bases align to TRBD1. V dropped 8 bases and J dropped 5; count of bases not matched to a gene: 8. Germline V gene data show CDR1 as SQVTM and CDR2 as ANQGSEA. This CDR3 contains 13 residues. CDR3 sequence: CSFWTGGVYGYTF. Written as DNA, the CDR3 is TGCAGCTTTTGGACAGGGGGGGTTTATGGCTACACCTTC.

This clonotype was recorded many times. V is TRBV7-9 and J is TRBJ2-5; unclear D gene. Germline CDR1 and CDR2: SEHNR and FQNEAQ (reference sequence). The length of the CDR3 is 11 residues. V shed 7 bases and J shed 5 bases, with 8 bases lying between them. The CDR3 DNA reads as TGTGCCAGCACTGTCAGTGAGACCCAGTACTTC. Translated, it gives CASTVSETQYF.

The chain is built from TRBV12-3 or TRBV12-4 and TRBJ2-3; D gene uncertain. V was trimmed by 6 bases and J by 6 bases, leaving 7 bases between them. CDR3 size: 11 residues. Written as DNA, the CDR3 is TGTGCCAGCAGGGATCACGATACGCAGTATTTT. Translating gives CASRDHDTQYF.

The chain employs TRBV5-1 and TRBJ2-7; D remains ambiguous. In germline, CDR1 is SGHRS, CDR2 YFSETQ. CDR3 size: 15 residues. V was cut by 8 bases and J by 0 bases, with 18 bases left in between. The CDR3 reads CASNESRASSYEQYF. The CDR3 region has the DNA TGCGCCAGTAACGAGAGTCGGGCCAGCTCCTACGAGCAGTACTTC.

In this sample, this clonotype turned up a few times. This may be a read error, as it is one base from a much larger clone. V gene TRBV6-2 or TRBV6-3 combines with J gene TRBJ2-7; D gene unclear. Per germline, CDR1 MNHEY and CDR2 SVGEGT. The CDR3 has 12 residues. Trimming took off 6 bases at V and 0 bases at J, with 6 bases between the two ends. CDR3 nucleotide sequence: TGTGCCAGCAGACCGGACTCCTACGAGCAGTACTTC. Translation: CASRPDSYEQYF.

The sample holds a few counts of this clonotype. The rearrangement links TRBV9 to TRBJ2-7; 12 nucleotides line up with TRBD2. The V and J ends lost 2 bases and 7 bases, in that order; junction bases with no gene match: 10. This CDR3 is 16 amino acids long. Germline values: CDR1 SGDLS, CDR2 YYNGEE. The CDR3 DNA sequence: TGTGCCAGCAGCGTCAGCTCTAGCGGGAGGGCAGGGGAGCAGTACTTC. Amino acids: CASSVSSSGRAGEQYF. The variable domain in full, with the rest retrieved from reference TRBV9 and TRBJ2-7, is DSGVTQTPKHLITATGQRVTLRCSPRSGDLSVYWYQQSLDQGLQFLIQYYNGEERAKGNILERFSAQQFPDLHSELNLSSLELGDSALYFCASSVSSSGRAGEQYFGPGTRLTVT.

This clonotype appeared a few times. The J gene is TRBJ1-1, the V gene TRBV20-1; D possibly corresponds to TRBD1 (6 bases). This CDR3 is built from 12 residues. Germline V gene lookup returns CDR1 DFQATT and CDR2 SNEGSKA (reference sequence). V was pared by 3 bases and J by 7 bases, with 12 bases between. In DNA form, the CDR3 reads TGCAGTGCTAGGGGACAATTTGATGAAGCTTTCTTT. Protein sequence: CSARGQFDEAFF.

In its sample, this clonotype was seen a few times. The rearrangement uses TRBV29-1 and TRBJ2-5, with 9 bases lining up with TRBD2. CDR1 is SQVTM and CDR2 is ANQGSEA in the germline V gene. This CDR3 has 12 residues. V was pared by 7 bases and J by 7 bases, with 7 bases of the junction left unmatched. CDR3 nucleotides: TGCAGCGGCCGCGGGGGGGGCGCGACCCAGTACTTC. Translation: CSGRGGGATQYF.

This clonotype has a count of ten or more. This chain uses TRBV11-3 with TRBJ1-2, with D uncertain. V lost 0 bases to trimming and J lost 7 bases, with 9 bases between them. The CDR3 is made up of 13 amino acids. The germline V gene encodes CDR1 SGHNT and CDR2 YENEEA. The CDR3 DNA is TGTGCCAGCAGCTTAGATTCTCAAGGTGGCTACACCTTC. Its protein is CASSLDSQGGYTF.

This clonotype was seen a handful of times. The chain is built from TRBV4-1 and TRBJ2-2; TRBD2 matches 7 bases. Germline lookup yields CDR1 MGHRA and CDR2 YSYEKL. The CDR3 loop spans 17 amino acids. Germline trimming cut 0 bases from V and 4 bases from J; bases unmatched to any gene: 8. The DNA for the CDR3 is TGCGCCAGCAGCCAAGATCAGAGGCGGGAGAGCACCGGGGAGCTGTTTTTT. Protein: CASSQDQRRESTGELFF.

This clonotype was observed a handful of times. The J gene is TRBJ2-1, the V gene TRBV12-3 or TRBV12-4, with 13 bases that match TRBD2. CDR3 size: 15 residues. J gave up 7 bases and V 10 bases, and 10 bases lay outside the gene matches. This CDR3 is CATILAGGRGNEQFF. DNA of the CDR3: TGTGCCACCATACTAGCGGGAGGGCGTGGGAATGAGCAGTTCTTC.

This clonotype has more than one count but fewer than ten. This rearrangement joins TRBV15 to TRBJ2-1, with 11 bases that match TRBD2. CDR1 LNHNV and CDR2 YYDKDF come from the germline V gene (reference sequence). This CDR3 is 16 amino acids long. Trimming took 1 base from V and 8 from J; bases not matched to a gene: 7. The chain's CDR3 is CATSRGTGSGGDEQFF. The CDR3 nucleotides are TGTGCCACCAGCAGAGGGACGGGTAGCGGGGGGGATGAGCAGTTCTTC.

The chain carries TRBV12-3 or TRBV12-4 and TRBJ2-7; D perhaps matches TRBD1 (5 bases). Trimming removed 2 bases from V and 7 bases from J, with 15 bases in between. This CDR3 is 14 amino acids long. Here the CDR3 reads CASSLLQGTGEQYF. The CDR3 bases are TGTGCCAGCAGTTTACTCCAGGGTACAGGAGAGCAGTACTTC.

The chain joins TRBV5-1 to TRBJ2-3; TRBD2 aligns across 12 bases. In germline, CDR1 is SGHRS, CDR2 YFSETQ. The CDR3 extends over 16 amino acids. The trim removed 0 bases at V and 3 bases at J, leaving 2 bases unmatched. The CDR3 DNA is TGCGCCAGCAGCTTGGTTGGGACTAGCGGGACAGATACGCAGTATTTT. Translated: CASSLVGTSGTDTQYF.

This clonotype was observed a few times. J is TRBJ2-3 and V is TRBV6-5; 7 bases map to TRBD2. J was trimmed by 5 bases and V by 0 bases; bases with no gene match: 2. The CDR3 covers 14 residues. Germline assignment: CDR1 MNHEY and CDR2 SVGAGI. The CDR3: CASSYSGEGDTQYF. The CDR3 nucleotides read TGTGCCAGCAGTTACTCGGGGGAGGGAGATACGCAGTATTTT.

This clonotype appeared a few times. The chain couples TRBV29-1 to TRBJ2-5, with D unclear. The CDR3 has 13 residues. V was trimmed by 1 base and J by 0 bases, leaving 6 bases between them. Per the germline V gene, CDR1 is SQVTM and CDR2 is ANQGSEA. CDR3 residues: CSVEAEYQETQYF. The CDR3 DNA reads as TGCAGCGTTGAAGCCGAGTACCAAGAGACCCAGTACTTC.

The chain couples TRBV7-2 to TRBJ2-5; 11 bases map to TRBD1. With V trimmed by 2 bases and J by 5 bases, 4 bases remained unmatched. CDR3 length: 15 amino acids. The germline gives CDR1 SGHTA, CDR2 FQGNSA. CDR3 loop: CASSLRTGGWETQYF. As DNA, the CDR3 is TGTGCCAGCAGCTTAAGGACAGGGGGCTGGGAGACCCAGTACTTC. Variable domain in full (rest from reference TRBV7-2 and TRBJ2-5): GAGVSQSPSNKVTEKGKDVELRCDPISGHTALYWYRQSLGQGLEFLIYFQGNSAPDKSGLPSDRFSAERTGGSVSTLTIQRTQQEDSAVYLCASSLRTGGWETQYFGPGTRLLVL.

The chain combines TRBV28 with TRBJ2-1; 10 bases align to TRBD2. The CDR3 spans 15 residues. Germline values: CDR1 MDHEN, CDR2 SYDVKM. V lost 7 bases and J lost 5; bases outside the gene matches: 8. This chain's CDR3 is CASTAGLAVDNEQFF. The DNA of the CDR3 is TGTGCCAGCACCGCAGGACTAGCGGTGGACAATGAGCAGTTCTTC. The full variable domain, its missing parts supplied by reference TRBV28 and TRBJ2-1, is DVKVTQSSRYLVKRTGEKVFLECVQDMDHENMFWYRQDPGLGLRLIYFSYDVKMKEKGDIPEGYSVSREKKERFSLILESASTNQTSMYLCASTAGLAVDNEQFFGPGTRLTVL.

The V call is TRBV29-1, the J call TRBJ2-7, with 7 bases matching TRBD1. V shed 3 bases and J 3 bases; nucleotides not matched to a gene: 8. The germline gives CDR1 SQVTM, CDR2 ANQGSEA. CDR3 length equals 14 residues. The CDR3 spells CSVDGWQGDYEQYF. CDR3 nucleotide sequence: TGCAGCGTTGACGGGTGGCAGGGGGACTACGAGCAGTACTTC.